The sequence of this T cell receptor (beta chain) was determined in a study of identifying expanded T cells in peripheral blood. Study-wide results and limits: Across healthy donors, higher total template counts meant significantly greater roughly 2-week count variance.

The V gene lost 4 bases and the J gene lost 1 base, with 14 bases spanning the gap. Per germline, CDR1 LGHNA and CDR2 YNFKEQ. This CDR3 comprises 16 residues. Comment on this clone: The antigen remains undetermined.

The table came from immunoSEQ multiplex PCR; TCRdb's copy has only in-frame clones and leaves some out. The table lists 95,000 to 100,000 clones, around 85% of them singletons, with about a sixth in the top ten. What was sequenced was blood. The chain uses TRBV4-2 and TRBJ2-1; possibly TRBD1 for D (6 bases). The receptor was isolated from a person aged 18 to 75 in good health. CDR3 DNA: TGTGCCAGCAGCCCTTCCCCCAGGGGATCCTACAATGAGCAGTTCTTC. Its protein product is CASSPSPRGSYNEQFF.